The rows below give T cell receptor beta chains drawn from one sample of a study of neurological immune-mediated disorders. MiXCR was run by TCRdb on the 5' RACE reads, yielding one entry per CDR3 protein. The repertoire holds approximately 100,000 distinct CDR3 sequences, 3.5% to 4% seen once, with approximately 5.9% in the top ten. Sequenced: PBMCs. The receptors stem from a young woman with multiple sclerosis. CDR3s include the opening cysteine and the closing phenylalanine or tryptophan. D genes are given only for firm matches. The size field is filled for only some rows; it gives once, few, many or a size class.

clone_size | j_call | d_call | v_call | cdr3_aa | cdr3_nt
many | TRBJ2-3 | - | TRBV5-1 | CASSLAAASTDTQYF | TGCGCCAGCAGCTTGGCGGCGGCTAGCACAGATACGCAGTATTTT
many | TRBJ1-1 | - | TRBV12-3/TRBV12-4 | CASSWGRGNTEAFF | TGTGCCAGCAGTTGGGGACGGGGGAACACTGAAGCTTTCTTT
many | TRBJ2-1 | - | TRBV20-1 | CSARSRWGRAHNEQFF | TGCAGTGCTAGAAGTAGGTGGGGCAGGGCTCACAATGAGCAGTTCTTC
many | TRBJ2-1 | TRBD2 | TRBV15 | CATRVRGLGVGEQFF | TGTGCCACCAGGGTACGAGGACTAGGAGTCGGTGAGCAGTTCTTC
many | TRBJ2-1 | - | TRBV5-1 | CASSRDGVDEQFF | TGCGCCAGCAGCCGAGATGGCGTAGATGAGCAGTTCTTC
many | TRBJ1-6 | - | TRBV5-1 | CASKKTGNSPLHF | TGCGCCAGCAAGAAAACAGGGAATTCACCCCTCCACTTT
many | TRBJ1-5 | - | TRBV25-1 | CASSGEGSGRQPQHF | TGTGCCAGCAGTGGGGAGGGCAGCGGGCGACAGCCCCAGCATTTT
many | TRBJ2-2 | TRBD1 | TRBV20-1 | CSATDRGTGELFF | TGCAGTGCGACGGACAGGGGCACCGGGGAGCTGTTTTTT
- | TRBJ2-3 | - | TRBV3-1 | CASSQRVLDTQYF | TGTGCCAGCAGCCAGCGGGTTTTGGATACGCAGTATTTT
many | TRBJ2-7 | - | TRBV7-8 | CASSLAAFGGARDEQYF | TGTGCCAGCAGCTTAGCGGCGTTTGGTGGCGCCCGGGACGAGCAGTACTTC
many | TRBJ2-5 | TRBD2 | TRBV7-2 | CASSFVTSGKETQYF | TGTGCCAGCAGCTTCGTGACTAGCGGAAAAGAGACCCAGTACTTC
many | TRBJ2-4 | - | TRBV15 | CATSSLGDILNIQYF | TGTGCCACCAGCTCCTTGGGGGATATCTTGAACATTCAGTACTTC
many | TRBJ2-2 | - | TRBV4-2 | CASSQAKGVTGELFF | TGTGCCAGCAGCCAAGCCAAGGGGGTCACCGGGGAGCTGTTTTTT
many | TRBJ1-1 | - | TRBV5-1 | CASSLFGQPHTEAFF | TGCGCCAGCAGCTTGTTCGGACAGCCCCACACTGAAGCTTTCTTT
many | TRBJ1-1 | - | TRBV12-3/TRBV12-4 | CASRRGRYDTEAFF | TGTGCCAGCAGGCGTGGACGGTATGACACTGAAGCTTTCTTT
many | TRBJ1-1 | TRBD1 | TRBV5-1 | CASSLAGTGNTEAFF | TGCGCCAGCAGCTTGGCCGGGACAGGGAACACTGAAGCTTTCTTT
- | TRBJ2-2 | - | TRBV7-7 | CASSLENTGELFF | TGTGCCAGCAGCTTAGAAAACACCGGGGAGCTGTTTTTT
many | TRBJ2-3 | - | TRBV20-1 | CSARFGSTDTQYF | TGCAGTGCTAGATTCGGGTCGACAGATACGCAGTATTTT
many | TRBJ2-1 | TRBD2 | TRBV5-6 | CASSEKAGGSSYNEQFF | TGTGCCAGCAGCGAGAAAGCGGGAGGGAGCTCCTACAATGAGCAGTTCTTC
- | TRBJ2-3 | - | TRBV4-1 | CATPWADTQYF | TGCGCCACCCCTTGGGCAGATACGCAGTATTTT
many | TRBJ1-1 | - | TRBV20-1 | CSARTPTGNTEAFF | TGCAGTGCTAGAACCCCGACGGGGAACACTGAAGCTTTCTTT
medium-sized | TRBJ2-7 | - | TRBV15 | CATSSPGQGKYEQYF | TGTGCCACCAGCTCCCCGGGACAAGGGAAATACGAGCAGTACTTC
many | TRBJ1-1 | TRBD1 | TRBV29-1 | CSVGYRGAEAFF | TGCAGCGTTGGCTACAGGGGGGCTGAAGCTTTCTTT
many | TRBJ1-2 | TRBD1 | TRBV3-1 | CASSQTARTGDGYTF | TGTGCCAGCAGCCAGACCGCCCGGACAGGGGATGGCTACACCTTC
many | TRBJ1-5 | - | TRBV20-1 | CSAKELDLNSNQPQHF | TGCAGTGCTAAAGAGTTGGACCTAAATAGCAATCAGCCCCAGCATTTT
many | TRBJ1-5 | - | TRBV20-1 | CSASKGTNQPQHF | TGCAGTGCTAGTAAGGGGACCAATCAGCCCCAGCATTTT
many | TRBJ2-1 | TRBD2 | TRBV3-1 | CASSQNPGHLLAGGNNEQFF | TGTGCCAGCAGCCAAAACCCCGGACACCTCCTAGCGGGGGGGAACAATGAGCAGTTCTTC
many | TRBJ1-2 | - | TRBV7-9 | CASSPGGVGGYTF | TGTGCCAGCAGCCCGGGGGGGGTCGGCGGCTACACCTTC
many | TRBJ1-1 | TRBD1 | TRBV5-1 | CASSLGQGLGNTEAFF | TGCGCCAGCAGCTTGGGACAGGGGCTTGGTAACACTGAAGCTTTCTTT
many | TRBJ1-5 | - | TRBV19 | CASSPGPLYSNQPQHF | TGTGCCAGTAGTCCCGGACCGCTATATAGCAATCAGCCCCAGCATTTT
many | TRBJ2-7 | - | TRBV12-3/TRBV12-4 | CASSLRGVGAEQYF | TGTGCCAGCAGTCTCAGGGGTGTTGGCGCCGAGCAGTACTTC
many | TRBJ2-1 | - | TRBV3-1 | CASSQDTGFEQFF | TGTGCCAGCAGCCAAGATACGGGTTTCGAGCAGTTCTTC
many | TRBJ1-1 | - | TRBV20-1 | CSARGRGDTEAFF | TGCAGTGCTCGCGGGAGAGGGGACACTGAAGCTTTCTTT
large | TRBJ2-7 | - | TRBV7-9 | CASSAGGAGYEQYF | TGTGCCAGCAGTGCCGGAGGGGCTGGCTACGAGCAGTACTTC
many | TRBJ2-1 | - | TRBV20-1 | CSAYEEGAYNEQFF | TGCAGTGCTTACGAGGAGGGGGCATACAATGAGCAGTTCTTC
many | TRBJ2-7 | TRBD2 | TRBV2 | CASSGRGRGTYEQYF | TGTGCCAGCAGTGGGCGGGGGAGGGGTACCTACGAGCAGTACTTC
many | TRBJ1-1 | - | TRBV29-1 | CSVASTNTEAFF | TGCAGCGTTGCATCGACGAACACTGAAGCTTTCTTT
many | TRBJ2-4 | TRBD1 | TRBV10-3 | CAISESGGQEKNIQYF | TGTGCCATCAGTGAGTCGGGGGGACAGGAGAAAAACATTCAGTACTTC
many | TRBJ1-6 | - | TRBV5-6 | CASSLDPSYNSPLHF | TGTGCCAGCAGCTTGGATCCGAGCTATAATTCACCCCTCCACTTT
many | TRBJ1-2 | - | TRBV5-1 | CASSPEQGDTYGYTF | TGCGCCAGCAGCCCGGAACAAGGGGACACCTATGGCTACACCTTC